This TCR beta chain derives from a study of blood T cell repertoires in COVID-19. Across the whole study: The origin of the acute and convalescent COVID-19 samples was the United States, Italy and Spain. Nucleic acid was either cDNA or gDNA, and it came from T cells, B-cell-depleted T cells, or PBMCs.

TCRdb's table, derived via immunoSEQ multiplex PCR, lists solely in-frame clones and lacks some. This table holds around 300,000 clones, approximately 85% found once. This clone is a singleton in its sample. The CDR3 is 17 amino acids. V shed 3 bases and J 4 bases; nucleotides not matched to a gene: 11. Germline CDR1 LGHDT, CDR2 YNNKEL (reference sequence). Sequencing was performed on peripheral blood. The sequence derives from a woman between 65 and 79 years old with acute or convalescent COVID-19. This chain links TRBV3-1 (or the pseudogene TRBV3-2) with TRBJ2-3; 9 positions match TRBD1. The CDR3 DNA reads TGTGCCAGCAGCCAGGGTCCAGACAGGGGGATAGCAGATACGCAGTATTTT. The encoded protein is CASSQGPDRGIADTQYF.